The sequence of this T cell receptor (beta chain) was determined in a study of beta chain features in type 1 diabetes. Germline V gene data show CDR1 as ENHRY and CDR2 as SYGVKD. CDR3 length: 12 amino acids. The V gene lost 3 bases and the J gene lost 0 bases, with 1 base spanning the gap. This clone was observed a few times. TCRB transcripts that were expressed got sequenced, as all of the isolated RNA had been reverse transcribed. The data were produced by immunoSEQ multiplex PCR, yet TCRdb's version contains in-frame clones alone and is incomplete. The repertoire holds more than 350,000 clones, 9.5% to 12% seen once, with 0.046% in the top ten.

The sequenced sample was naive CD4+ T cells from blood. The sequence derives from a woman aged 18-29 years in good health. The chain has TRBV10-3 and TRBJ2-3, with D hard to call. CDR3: CAISDSTDTQYF. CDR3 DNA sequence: TGTGCCATCAGTGATAGCACAGATACGCAGTATTTT.